This entry lists 11 T cell receptor beta chains sequenced from one sample in a study of cytomegalovirus exposure and HLA in healthy donors. The PCR ran on 60 Vbeta and 13 Jbeta primers. Measured with immunoSEQ multiplex PCR; TCRdb has only the in-frame clones, and not every one. The sample holds roughly 180,000 clones, approximately 83% seen once. The material sequenced was PBMCs. The receptor set was obtained from a boy aged 2 to 9 in good health and CMV-seronegative.

This clone has just a few counts. This chain joins TRBV19 and TRBJ1-2; D is uncertain. Trimming left V 4 bases short and J 5 bases short, with 11 bases between. The CDR3 length is 13 residues. CDR1 LNHDA and CDR2 SQIVND come from the germline V gene (reference sequence). CDR3 coding DNA: TGTGCCAGTAGTACATACTTATGGTATGGCTACACCTTC. It specifies CASSTYLWYGYTF.

The V and J genes are TRBV6-1 and TRBJ1-1; D remains unclear. V gave up 5 bases and J gave up 0 bases, with 7 bases separating them. The CDR3 runs 13 residues. CDR1 and CDR2 from the germline V gene are MNHNS and SASEGT. Here the CDR3 reads CASSYSVNTEAFF. The CDR3 bases are TGTGCCAGCAGTTATTCAGTGAACACTGAAGCTTTCTTT.

The chain joins TRBV4-3 to TRBJ1-1; TRBD1 matches 8 bases. Germline CDR1 reads LGHNA; CDR2 reads YSLEER. The CDR3 is 13 residues long. The junction had 2 bases not matched to a gene; V was cut back by 3 bases and J by 5 bases. The CDR3 nucleotides read TGCGCCAGCAGCCACTACAGGGGGACTGAAGCTTTCTTT. Translation gives CASSHYRGTEAFF.

The chain joins TRBV27 to TRBJ1-1, with D perhaps TRBD1 (5 bases). The CDR3 extends over 14 amino acids. V lost 6 bases and J 1 base, leaving 12 bases between the germline ends. Germline loops: CDR1 MNHEY, CDR2 SMNVEV (reference sequence). The CDR3 DNA is TGTGCCAGCAGCCCATCCGGGGGGAACACTGAAGCTTTCTTT. Translation gives CASSPSGGNTEAFF.

The rearrangement joins TRBV5-4 to TRBJ2-3, with D perhaps matching TRBD2 (7 bases). This CDR3 comprises 17 residues. V lost 4 bases to trimming and J lost 2 bases, with 20 bases between them. In germline, CDR1 is SGHNT, CDR2 YYREEE (reference sequence). The CDR3 is CASSLWGGTPSTDTQYF. The CDR3 DNA sequence: TGTGCCAGCAGCCTTTGGGGGGGGACACCCTCCACAGATACGCAGTATTTT.

This clone has only one observation. CDR3 bases: TGTGCCTGGAGGAGACAGGATGAGCAAGAGACCCAGTACTTC. Its protein product is CAWRRQDEQETQYF. The rearrangement uses TRBV30 and TRBJ2-5; D possibly corresponds to TRBD1 (6 bases). Trimming stripped 3 bases from V and 2 bases from J, with 13 bases between. The CDR3 runs to 14 residues. Germline-derived CDR1 and CDR2 are GTSNPN and SVGIG (reference sequence).

The gene calls are TRBV5-1 and TRBJ2-1; TRBD2 aligns across 13 bases. The junction had 4 bases not matched to a gene; V was cut back by 5 bases and J by 8 bases. Germline CDR1 and CDR2: SGHRS and YFSETQ. The CDR3 totals 14 residues. The CDR3 sequence: CASRRTSGSDEQFF. The CDR3 DNA follows: TGCGCCAGCAGACGGACTAGCGGGAGTGATGAGCAGTTCTTC.

This clone was seen only once. This sequence joins TRBV9 and TRBJ2-2; 7 bases align to TRBD1. The CDR3 runs to 16 residues. Germline V CDR1 and CDR2: SGDLS, YYNGEE. Unmatched junction bases numbered 12, after V lost 4 bases and J lost 6 bases. CDR3: CASSNPGQSSAGELFF. The CDR3 region has the DNA TGTGCCAGCAGCAACCCGGGACAGTCTTCAGCCGGGGAGCTGTTTTTT.

The gene calls are TRBV12-5 and TRBJ1-3; no definite D call. The length of the CDR3 is 15 residues. In germline, CDR1 is LGHNT, CDR2 FRNRAP. V dropped 2 bases and J dropped 0 bases, with 8 bases sitting between them. The CDR3 region has the DNA TGTGCTAGTGGTTTGCTGAAGAGCTCTGGAAACACCATATATTTT. This translates into CASGLLKSSGNTIYF.

This chain connects TRBV5-1 to TRBJ1-4; a possible D gene is TRBD1 (6 bases). Trimming took 7 bases from V and 4 from J, leaving 14 bases between them. Germline lookup yields CDR1 SGHRS and CDR2 YFSETQ. The CDR3 totals 14 residues. CDR3 coding DNA: TGCGCCAGCGGCAGGGACACCATTAATGAAAAACTGTTTTTT. It codes for CASGRDTINEKLFF.

The chain couples TRBV19 to TRBJ2-7; 8 bases map to TRBD2. Losses at the gene ends were 3 bases for V and 4 bases for J; bases not matched to a gene: 2. From germline, CDR1 is LNHDA and CDR2 SQIVND (reference sequence). This CDR3 is 13 amino acids long. The CDR3 nucleotides read TGTGCCAGTAGTATCGGGAGGGCGTACGAGCAGTACTTC. Its translation is CASSIGRAYEQYF.